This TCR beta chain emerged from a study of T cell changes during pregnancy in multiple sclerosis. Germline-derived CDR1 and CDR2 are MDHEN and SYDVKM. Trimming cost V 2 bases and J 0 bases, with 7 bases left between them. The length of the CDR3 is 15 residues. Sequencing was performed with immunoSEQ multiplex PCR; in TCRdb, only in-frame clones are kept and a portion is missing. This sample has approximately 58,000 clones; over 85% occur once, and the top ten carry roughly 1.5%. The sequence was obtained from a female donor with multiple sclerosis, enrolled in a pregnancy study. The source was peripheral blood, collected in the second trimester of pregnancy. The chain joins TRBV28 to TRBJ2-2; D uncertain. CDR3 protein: CASSLRQTNTGELFF. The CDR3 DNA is TGTGCCAGCAGTTTAAGACAAACGAACACCGGGGAGCTGTTTTTT.